Reported below is one T cell receptor beta chain. The target antigen is unknown. These data are taken from a study of Graves' ophthalmopathy and Graves' hyperthyroidism. Study context: The study drew peripheral blood at initial diagnosis, before any treatment. Whole-study results and caveats: A roughly 80% specificity and approximately 88% sensitivity were achieved by a 13-signature model that separated ophthalmopathy from stable hyperthyroidism.

Germline lookup yields CDR1 SEHNR and CDR2 FQNEAQ (reference sequence). The length of the CDR3 is 14 residues. Trimming cost V 5 bases and J 1 base, with 12 bases left between them. The authors amplified TCR beta CDR3 regions from RNA transcripts. First-round RT-PCR with HTBI primers preceded a second-round multiplex PCR. TCRdb itself ran the multiplex PCR reads through MiXCR, one entry per CDR3 protein. The sample holds about 740,000 distinct CDR3 sequences, roughly 41% seen once. V and J are TRBV7-9 and TRBJ2-7; maybe TRBD2 (6 bases). The TCR comes from an adult man with Graves' ophthalmopathy. Sequencing used peripheral blood. The DNA of the CDR3 is TGTGCCAGCAGCCCCTGGGACTCTTCCTACGAGCAGTACTTC. It yields the protein CASSPWDSSYEQYF.